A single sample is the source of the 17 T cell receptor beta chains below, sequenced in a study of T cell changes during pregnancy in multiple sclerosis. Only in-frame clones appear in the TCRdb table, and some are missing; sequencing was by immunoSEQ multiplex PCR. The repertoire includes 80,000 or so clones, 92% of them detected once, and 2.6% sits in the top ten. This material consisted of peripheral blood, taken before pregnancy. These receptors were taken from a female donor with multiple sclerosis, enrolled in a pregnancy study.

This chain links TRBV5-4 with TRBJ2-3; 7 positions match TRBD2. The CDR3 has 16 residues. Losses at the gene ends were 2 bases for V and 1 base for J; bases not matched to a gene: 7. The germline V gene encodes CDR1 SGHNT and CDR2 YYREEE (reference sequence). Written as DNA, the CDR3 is TGTGCCAGCAGCTTACAAAGACTAGCTCGCACAGATACGCAGTATTTT. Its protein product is CASSLQRLARTDTQYF.

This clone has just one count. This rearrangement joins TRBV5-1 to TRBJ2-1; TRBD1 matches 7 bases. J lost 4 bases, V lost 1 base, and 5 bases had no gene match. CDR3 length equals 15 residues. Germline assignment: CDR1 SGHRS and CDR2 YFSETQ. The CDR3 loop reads CASSLSRTGYNEQFF. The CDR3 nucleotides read TGCGCCAGCAGCTTGAGTAGGACAGGTTACAATGAGCAGTTCTTC.

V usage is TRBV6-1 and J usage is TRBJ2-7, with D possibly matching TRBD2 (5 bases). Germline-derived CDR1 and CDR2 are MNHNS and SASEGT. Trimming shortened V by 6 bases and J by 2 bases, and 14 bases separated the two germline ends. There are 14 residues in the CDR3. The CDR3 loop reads CASRTGGYTYEQYF. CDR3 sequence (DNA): TGTGCCAGCAGGACTGGCGGGTATACCTACGAGCAGTACTTC.

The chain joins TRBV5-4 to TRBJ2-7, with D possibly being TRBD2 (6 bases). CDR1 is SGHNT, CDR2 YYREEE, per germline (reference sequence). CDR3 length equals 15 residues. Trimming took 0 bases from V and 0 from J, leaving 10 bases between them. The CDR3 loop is CASSLAGGISYEQYF. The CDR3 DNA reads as TGTGCCAGCAGCTTGGCGGGCGGGATCTCCTACGAGCAGTACTTC.

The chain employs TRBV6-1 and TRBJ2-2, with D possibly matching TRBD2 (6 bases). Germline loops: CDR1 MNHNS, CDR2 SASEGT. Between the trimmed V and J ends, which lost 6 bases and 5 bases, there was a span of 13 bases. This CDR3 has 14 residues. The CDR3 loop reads CASRPLGGTGELFF. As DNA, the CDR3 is TGTGCCAGCAGGCCCCTGGGGGGTACCGGGGAGCTGTTTTTT.

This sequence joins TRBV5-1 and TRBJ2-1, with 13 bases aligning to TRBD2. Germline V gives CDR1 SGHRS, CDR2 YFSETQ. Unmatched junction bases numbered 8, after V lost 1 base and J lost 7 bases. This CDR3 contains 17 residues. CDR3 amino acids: CASSLPTSGRAGNEQFF. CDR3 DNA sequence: TGCGCCAGCAGCTTGCCTACTAGCGGGAGGGCCGGGAATGAGCAGTTCTTC.

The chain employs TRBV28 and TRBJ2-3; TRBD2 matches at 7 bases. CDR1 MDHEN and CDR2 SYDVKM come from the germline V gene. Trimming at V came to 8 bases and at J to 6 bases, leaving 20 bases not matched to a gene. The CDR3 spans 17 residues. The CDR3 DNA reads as TGTGCCAGCCCGCCGGAGGAGGGAGGGCCTTTAGGGGATACGCAGTATTTT. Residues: CASPPEEGGPLGDTQYF.

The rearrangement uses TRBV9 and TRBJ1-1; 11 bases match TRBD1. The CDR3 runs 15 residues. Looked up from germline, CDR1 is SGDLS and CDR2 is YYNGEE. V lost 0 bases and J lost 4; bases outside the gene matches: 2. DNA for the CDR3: TGTGCCAGCAGCGTAGGGGGGACAGGGGGCACTGAAGCTTTCTTT. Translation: CASSVGGTGGTEAFF.

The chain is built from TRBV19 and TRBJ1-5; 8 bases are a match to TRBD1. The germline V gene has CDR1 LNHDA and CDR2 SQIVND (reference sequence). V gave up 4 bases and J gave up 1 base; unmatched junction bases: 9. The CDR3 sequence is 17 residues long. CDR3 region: CASSKTPTGASNQPQHF. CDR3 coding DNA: TGTGCCAGTAGTAAAACCCCGACAGGGGCCAGCAATCAGCCCCAGCATTTT.

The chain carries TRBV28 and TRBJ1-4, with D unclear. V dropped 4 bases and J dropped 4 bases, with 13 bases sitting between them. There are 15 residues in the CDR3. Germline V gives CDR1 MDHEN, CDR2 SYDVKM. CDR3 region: CASSSPGAHNEKLFF. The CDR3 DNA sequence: TGTGCCAGCAGTTCCCCAGGTGCCCATAATGAAAAACTGTTTTTT.

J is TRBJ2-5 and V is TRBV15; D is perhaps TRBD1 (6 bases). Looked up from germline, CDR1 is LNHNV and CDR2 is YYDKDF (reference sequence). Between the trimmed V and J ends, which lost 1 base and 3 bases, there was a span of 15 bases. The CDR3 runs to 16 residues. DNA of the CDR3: TGTGCCACCAGCAGAGGGCCCATGGGGGCGGAAGAGACCCAGTACTTC. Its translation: CATSRGPMGAEETQYF.

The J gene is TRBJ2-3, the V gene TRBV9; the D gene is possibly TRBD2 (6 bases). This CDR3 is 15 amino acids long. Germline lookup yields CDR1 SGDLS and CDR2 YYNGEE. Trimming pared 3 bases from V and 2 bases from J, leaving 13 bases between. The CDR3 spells CASSARTSSTDTQYF. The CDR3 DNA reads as TGTGCCAGCAGCGCCCGAACTAGCTCCACAGATACGCAGTATTTT. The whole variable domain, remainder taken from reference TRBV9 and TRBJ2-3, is DSGVTQTPKHLITATGQRVTLRCSPRSGDLSVYWYQQSLDQGLQFLIQYYNGEERAKGNILERFSAQQFPDLHSELNLSSLELGDSALYFCASSARTSSTDTQYFGPGTRLTVL.

CDR3 in DNA: TGTGCCAGCAGCTCGACAGGGGGAAACTATGGCTACACCTTC. Encoded protein: CASSSTGGNYGYTF. This sequence joins TRBV27 and TRBJ1-2; the match to TRBD1 covers 9 bases. The CDR3 contains 14 residues. After removal of 6 bases from V and 2 bases from J, the junction contained 4 bases not matched to a gene. CDR1 MNHEY and CDR2 SMNVEV come from the germline V gene (reference sequence).

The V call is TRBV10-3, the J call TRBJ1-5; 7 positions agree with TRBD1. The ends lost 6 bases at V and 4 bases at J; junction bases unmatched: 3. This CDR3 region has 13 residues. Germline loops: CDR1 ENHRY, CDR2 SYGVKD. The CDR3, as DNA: TGTGCCATCAGAGAGGGGGCTAATCAGCCCCAGCATTTT. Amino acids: CAIREGANQPQHF.

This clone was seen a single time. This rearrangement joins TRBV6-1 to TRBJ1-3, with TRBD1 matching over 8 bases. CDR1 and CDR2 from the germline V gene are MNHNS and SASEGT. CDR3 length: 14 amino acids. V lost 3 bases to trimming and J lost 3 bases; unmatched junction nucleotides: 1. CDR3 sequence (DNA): TGTGCCAGCAGTGACAGGGGGCGTGGAAACACCATATATTTT. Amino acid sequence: CASSDRGRGNTIYF.

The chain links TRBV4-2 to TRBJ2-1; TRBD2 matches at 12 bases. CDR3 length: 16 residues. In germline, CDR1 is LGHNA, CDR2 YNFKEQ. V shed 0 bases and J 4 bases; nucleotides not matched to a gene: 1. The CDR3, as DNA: TGTGCCAGCAGCCAAGATGGACTAGCGGGGTACAATGAGCAGTTCTTC. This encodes CASSQDGLAGYNEQFF.

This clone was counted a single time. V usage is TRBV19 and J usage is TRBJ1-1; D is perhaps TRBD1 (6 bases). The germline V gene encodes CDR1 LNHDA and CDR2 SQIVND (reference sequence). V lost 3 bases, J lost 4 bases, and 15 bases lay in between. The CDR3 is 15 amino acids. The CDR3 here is CASSIGGTRGTEAFF. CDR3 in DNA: TGTGCCAGTAGTATCGGGGGGACAAGGGGCACTGAAGCTTTCTTT. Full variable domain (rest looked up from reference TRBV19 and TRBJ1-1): DGGITQSPKYLFRKEGQNVTLSCEQNLNHDAMYWYRQDPGQGLRLIYYSQIVNDFQKGDIAEGYSVSREKKESFPLTVTSAQKNPTAFYLCASSIGGTRGTEAFFGQGTRLTVV.